This TCR beta chain derives from a study of T cells in Graves' hyperthyroidism and ophthalmopathy. What was amplified from RNA transcripts were TCR beta CDR3 regions. During a first-round RT-PCR of the TCR CDR3, the HTBI primer set was used. TCRdb redid the calling of the multiplex PCR reads with MiXCR, one entry per CDR3 protein. The sample holds 33,000 or so distinct CDR3 sequences, around 48% seen once. Clinical symptoms, serum thyroxine, TRAb, thyroid ultrasound and orbital computed tomography established diagnosis. CDR1 is SEHNR and CDR2 is FQNEAQ in the germline V gene (reference sequence). This CDR3 comprises 14 residues. J gave up 6 bases and V 4 bases, and 6 bases lay outside the gene matches.

Sequencing was done on a sample of blood. The TCR originated in a woman between 45 and 60 years old with Graves' hyperthyroidism that later progressed to Graves' ophthalmopathy. The chain carries TRBV7-9 and TRBJ2-1, with TRBD1 matching 7 bases. The CDR3 reads CASSYRDSINEQFF. CDR3 DNA sequence: TGTGCCAGCAGCTACCGGGACAGCATCAATGAGCAGTTCTTC.